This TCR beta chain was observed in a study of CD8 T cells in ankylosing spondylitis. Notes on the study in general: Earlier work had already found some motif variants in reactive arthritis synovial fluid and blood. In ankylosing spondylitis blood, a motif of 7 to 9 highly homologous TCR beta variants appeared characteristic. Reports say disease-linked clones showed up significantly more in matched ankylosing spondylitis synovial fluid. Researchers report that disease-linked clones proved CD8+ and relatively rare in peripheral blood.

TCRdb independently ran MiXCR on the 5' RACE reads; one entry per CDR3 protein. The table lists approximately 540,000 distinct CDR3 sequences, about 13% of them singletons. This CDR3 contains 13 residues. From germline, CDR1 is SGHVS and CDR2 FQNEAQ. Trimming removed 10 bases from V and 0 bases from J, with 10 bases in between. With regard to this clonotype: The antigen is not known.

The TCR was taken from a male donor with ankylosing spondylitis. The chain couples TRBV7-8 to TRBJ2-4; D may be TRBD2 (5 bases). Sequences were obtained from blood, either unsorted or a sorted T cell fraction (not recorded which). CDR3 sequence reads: CATDSLAKNIQYF. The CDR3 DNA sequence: TGTGCCACGGACTCCTTAGCCAAAAACATTCAGTACTTC. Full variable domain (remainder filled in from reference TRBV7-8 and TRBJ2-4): GAGVSQSPRYKVAKRGQDVALRCDPISGHVSLFWYQQALGQGPEFLTYFQNEAQLDKSGLPSDRFFAERPEGSVSTLKIQRTQQEDSAVYLCATDSLAKNIQYFGAGTRLSVL.